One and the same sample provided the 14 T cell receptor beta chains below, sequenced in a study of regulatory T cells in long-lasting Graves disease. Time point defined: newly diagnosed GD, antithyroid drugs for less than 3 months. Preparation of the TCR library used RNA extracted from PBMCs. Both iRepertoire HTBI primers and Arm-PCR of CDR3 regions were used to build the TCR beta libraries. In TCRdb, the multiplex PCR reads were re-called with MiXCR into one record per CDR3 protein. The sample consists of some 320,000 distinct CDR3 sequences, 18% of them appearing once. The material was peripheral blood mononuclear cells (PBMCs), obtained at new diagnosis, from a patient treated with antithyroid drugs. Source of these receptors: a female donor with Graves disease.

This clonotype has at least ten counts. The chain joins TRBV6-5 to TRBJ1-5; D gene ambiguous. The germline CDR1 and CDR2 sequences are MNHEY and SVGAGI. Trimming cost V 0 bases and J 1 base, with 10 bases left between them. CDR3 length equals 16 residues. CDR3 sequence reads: CASSYSLQDSNQPQHF. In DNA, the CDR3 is TGTGCCAGCAGTTACTCGCTCCAAGACAGCAATCAGCCCCAGCATTTT.

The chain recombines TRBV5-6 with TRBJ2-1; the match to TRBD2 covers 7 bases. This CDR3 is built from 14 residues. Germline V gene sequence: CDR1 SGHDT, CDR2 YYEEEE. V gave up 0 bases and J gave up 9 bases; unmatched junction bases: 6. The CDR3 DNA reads TGTGCCAGCAGCTTGGGACTAGCACCCTTTGAGCAGTTCTTC. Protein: CASSLGLAPFEQFF.

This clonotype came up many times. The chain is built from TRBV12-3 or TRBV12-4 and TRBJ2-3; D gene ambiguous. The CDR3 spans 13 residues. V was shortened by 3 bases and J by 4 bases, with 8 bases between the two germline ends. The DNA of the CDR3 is TGTGCCAGCAGTTTGGTCCTTGCAGATACGCAGTATTTT. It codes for CASSLVLADTQYF.

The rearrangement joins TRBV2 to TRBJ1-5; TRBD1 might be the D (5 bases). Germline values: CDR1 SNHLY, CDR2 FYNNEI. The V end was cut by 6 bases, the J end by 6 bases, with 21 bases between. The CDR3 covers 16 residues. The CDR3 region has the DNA TGTGCCAGCAGAGGGGTGCGGGGATTGAGTAGTCAGCCCCAGCATTTT. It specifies CASRGVRGLSSQPQHF.

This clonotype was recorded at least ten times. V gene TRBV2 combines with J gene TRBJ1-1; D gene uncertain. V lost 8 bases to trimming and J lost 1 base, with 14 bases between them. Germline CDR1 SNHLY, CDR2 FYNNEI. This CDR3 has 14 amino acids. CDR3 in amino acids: CASGRRAENTEAFF. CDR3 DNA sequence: TGTGCCAGCGGGCGAAGGGCTGAGAACACTGAAGCTTTCTTT.

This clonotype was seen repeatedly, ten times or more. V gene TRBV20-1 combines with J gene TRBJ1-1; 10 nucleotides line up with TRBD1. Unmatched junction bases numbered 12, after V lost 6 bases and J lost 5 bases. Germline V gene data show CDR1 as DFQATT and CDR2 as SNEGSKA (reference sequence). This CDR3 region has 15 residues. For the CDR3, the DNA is TGCAGTGCATCACCCTTGGACAGGGGGAGGACTGAAGCTTTCTTT. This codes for CSASPLDRGRTEAFF.

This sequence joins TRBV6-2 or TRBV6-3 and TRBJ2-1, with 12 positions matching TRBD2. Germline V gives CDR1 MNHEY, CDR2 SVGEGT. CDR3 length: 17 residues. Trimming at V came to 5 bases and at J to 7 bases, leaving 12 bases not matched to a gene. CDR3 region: CASSELLAGGPVNEQFF. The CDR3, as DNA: TGTGCCAGCAGTGAGCTCCTAGCGGGAGGGCCCGTAAATGAGCAGTTCTTC.

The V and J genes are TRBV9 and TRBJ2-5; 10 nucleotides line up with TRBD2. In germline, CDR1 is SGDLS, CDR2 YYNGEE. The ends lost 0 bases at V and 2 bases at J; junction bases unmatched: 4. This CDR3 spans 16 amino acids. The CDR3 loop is CASSVGTSGKQETQYF. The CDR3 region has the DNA TGTGCCAGCAGCGTAGGGACTAGCGGAAAACAAGAGACCCAGTACTTC.

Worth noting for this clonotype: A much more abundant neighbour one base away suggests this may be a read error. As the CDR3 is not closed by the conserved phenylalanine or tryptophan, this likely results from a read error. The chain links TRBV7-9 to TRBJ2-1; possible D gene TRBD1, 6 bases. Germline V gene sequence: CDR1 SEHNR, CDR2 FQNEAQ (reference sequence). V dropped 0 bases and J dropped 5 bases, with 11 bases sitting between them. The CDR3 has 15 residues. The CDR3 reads CASSLAQGGHNEQFL. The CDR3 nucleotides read TGTGCCAGCAGCTTAGCACAGGGCGGCCACAATGAGCAGTTCCTC.

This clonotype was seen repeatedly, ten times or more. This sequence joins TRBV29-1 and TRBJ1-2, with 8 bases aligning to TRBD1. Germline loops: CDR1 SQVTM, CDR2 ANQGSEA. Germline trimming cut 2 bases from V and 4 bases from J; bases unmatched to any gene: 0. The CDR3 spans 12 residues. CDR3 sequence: CSVETGGYGYTF. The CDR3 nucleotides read TGCAGCGTTGAAACAGGGGGCTATGGCTACACCTTC. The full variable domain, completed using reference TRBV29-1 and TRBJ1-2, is SAVISQKPSRDICQRGTSLTIQCQVDSQVTMMFWYRQQPGQSLTLIATANQGSEATYESGFVIDKFPISRPNLTFSTLTVSNMSPEDSSIYLCSVETGGYGYTFGSGTRLTVV.

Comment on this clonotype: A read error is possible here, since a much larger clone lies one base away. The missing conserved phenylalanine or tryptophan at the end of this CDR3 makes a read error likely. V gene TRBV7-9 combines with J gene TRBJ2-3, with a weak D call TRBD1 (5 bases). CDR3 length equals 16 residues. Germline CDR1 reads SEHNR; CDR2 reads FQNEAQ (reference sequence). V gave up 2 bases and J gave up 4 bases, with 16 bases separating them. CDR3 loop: CASSLPRPDRPDTQYS. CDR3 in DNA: TGTGCCAGCAGCTTACCCCGGCCCGACAGACCAGATACGCAGTATTCT.

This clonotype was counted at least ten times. CDR3 sequence: CASSFGPMNTEAFF. CDR3 DNA sequence: TGCGCCAGCAGCTTCGGGCCCATGAACACTGAAGCTTTCTTT. The genes are TRBV5-1 and TRBJ1-1; D is uncertain. CDR1 and CDR2 (germline): SGHRS, YFSETQ. This CDR3 spans 14 amino acids. Trimming took off 2 bases at V and 0 bases at J, with 8 bases between the two ends.

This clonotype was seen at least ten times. CDR3 region: CASSPSWGPLIGYTF. The CDR3 DNA is TGTGCCAGTAGTCCTTCGTGGGGACCCCTAATTGGCTACACCTTC. V and J are TRBV19 and TRBJ1-2, with D possibly TRBD1 on 5 matching bases. CDR1 and CDR2 (germline): LNHDA, SQIVND (reference sequence). V was cut by 5 bases and J by 7 bases, with 20 bases left in between. The CDR3 extends over 15 amino acids.

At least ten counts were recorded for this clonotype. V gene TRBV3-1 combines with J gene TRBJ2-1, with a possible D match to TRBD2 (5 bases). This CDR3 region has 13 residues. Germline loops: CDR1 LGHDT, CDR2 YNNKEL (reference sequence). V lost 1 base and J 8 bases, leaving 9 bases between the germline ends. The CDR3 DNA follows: TGTGCCAGCAGCCAAGCTGGGCGGGATGAGCAGTTCTTC. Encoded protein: CASSQAGRDEQFF.